This T cell receptor beta chain was sequenced for a study of shared clonotypes between healthy human individuals (dated by TCRdb to about 2020). Context from the whole study: A few men and a couple of women, aged 18 to 49 years, made up the cohort. For each donor, CD4 naive and CD4 memory were each run on three plates, CD8 naive on two plates, and CD8 memory on one plate. Blood TCR repertoires of five healthy adults were deeply sequenced to estimate repertoire size and the extent of clonotype sharing between individuals. To increase sequencing depth and limit assay-specific biases, TCR repertoire library preparation and sequencing were carried out by different laboratories using diverse techniques. Each donor's leukapheresis produced roughly between about 0.8 and 10 billion PBMCs. The investigation overall reported the following: Larger estimated clonotype richness was generally found for naive subsets than for memory subsets. Pairwise subsampling led to the expectation that sequencing depth would affect the degree of clonotype sharing among donors. Even with the large sequencing depth, rarefaction of the sorted-subset datasets indicated that sequencing was incomplete. Sharing across a few donors was observed for around 5% of naive CD4, over 3% of naive CD8, 2% to 2.5% of memory CD4, and roughly 0.4% of memory CD8 clonotypes. Because the study included a small number of donors, the genetic and exposure-history diversity represented was limited. Clonotypes shared by all four sorted-subset donors showed higher generation probabilities than non-shared clonotypes. Sampling was restricted to blood, and TCR repertoires in tissue are likely to differ from TCR repertoires in blood.

The donors were healthy, HIV-negative adults with no recently reported acute infections or vaccinations. Only Caucasian adults living in Nashville, Tennessee, USA were represented among the donors. Magnetic negative selection was used to enrich CD4+ T cells, after which naive cells were positively selected on CD45RA and the negative fraction became the memory subset. Blood was obtained by leukapheresis, after which PBMCs were separated by Ficoll-Histopaque density gradient centrifugation and cryopreserved in liquid nitrogen vapor phase. Analytical flow cytometry was used to check the purity and quantity of every magnetically sorted T cell population. Each sorted fraction had its genomic DNA isolated and then quantified by UV absorbance on a Nanodrop 2000c. This clone was detected a few times. This receptor's antigen is unknown. Base quality data are lacking; no much larger clone is found one base away.

V loses 0 bases of germline sequence and J loses 7 bases, and the interval between the two ends is 8 bases. The CDR3, from cysteine to phenylalanine, totals 14 residues. Kept here is only the CDR3 DNA, which spans 42 bases and is read in frame from base 1. Based on the germline V gene, the CDR1 and CDR2 sequences are SGHDT and YYEEEE. Using the deep immunoSEQ assay, multiplex PCR amplified TCR CDR3 regions from genomic DNA. For each cell subset, the extracted genomic DNA was distributed evenly across all wells of several immunoSEQ 96-well plates, and each plate served as one replicate. For sorted subsets, roughly 0.2 ug genomic DNA, equal to some 28,000 T cell genomes, was loaded into each replicate PCR. Purified libraries were quantified with a Qubit 3.0 fluorometer, sized on a Bioanalyzer 2100, and re-quantified with the KAPA Library Quantification kit. Every immunoSEQ 96-well plate was sequenced on a separate single-read 150-cycle Illumina NextSeq 550 flow cell. The paper's processing steps were these. The immunoSEQ output contained only junctional sequences without quality scores, so filtering could not match that applied to full-length reads. Sequences were annotated with PyIR, a Python wrapper for IgBLAST v1.9, using IMGT germline references to assign V/J genes and CDR3. Reads with weak V/J assignments (E-value above 1e-6), missing CDR3, stop codons, out-of-frame junctions, or ambiguous translated residues were removed. V3J clonotypes were defined as sequences sharing an identical inferred V gene, J gene, and CDR3 amino acid sequence. The percentage overlap between two repertoires was calculated by dividing the number of shared unique clonotypes by the size of the smaller repertoire. Three approaches were used to assess repertoire richness: RTK rarefaction, the Chao1 estimator, and Recon v2.1 estimates of unobserved clonotypes. Generation probabilities for all TCRbeta clonotypes obtained by the gDNA method from several donors were computed using OLGA. TCRdb's version of the immuneACCESS table is confined to in-frame rearrangements and falls short of the full clone set. An unresolved V gene accounts for under half of the shortfall where checked; the remainder is of unknown origin. D and trimming come from the DNA, and the V and J calls and clone size come from that table. Within this sample are about a million clones, with approximately 72% of them counted one time only. The top ten clonotypes cover around 1.5% of the sample.

Recombination joined TRBV5-6 with TRBJ1-6; too little of a D gene remains to name it. The TCR comes from a man in his late teens or twenties in good health. The sample comprised memory CD4+ T cells sorted from blood. The cell subset or site tag for this specimen amounts to: CD45RA-negative fraction. The bases read TGTGCCAGCAGCTTGGCCATTGGGAATTCACCCCTCCACTTT. It codes for CASSLAIGNSPLHF.